The 10 T cell receptor beta chains listed next were all sequenced from one sample in a study. From the RT-PCR reads, TCRdb called clonotypes with MiXCR, one entry per CDR3 protein. The sample lists 650,000 to 800,000 distinct CDR3 sequences, 14% occurring once. Sample: memory CD4+ T cells from blood. These TCRs come from a female donor in good health, serving as a healthy control.

This chain joins TRBV7-9 and TRBJ1-3, with a tentative D call TRBD1 (5 bases). The CDR3 is 17 residues long. Germline-derived CDR1 and CDR2 are SEHNR and FQNEAQ (reference sequence). V lost 2 bases and J 0 bases, leaving 14 bases between the germline ends. This chain's CDR3 is CASSLPSGGNSGNTIYF. For the CDR3, the DNA is TGTGCCAGCAGCTTACCTAGCGGGGGGAACTCTGGAAACACCATATATTTT.

This clonotype was seen ten or more times. The chain has TRBV5-6 and TRBJ2-1; D gene uncertain. CDR1 and CDR2 from the germline V gene are SGHDT and YYEEEE. Trimming removed 1 base from V and 10 bases from J, with 12 bases in between. The CDR3 length is 13 residues. The CDR3 DNA sequence: TGTGCCAGCAGCTTGATTACTTTCCGGGAGCAGTTCTTC. Residues: CASSLITFREQFF.

Ten or more counts support this clonotype. The chain joins TRBV29-1 to TRBJ2-3; maybe TRBD1 (5 bases). Germline V lookup: CDR1 SQVTM, CDR2 ANQGSEA. Trimming took off 3 bases at V and 3 bases at J, with 13 bases between the two ends. The CDR3 runs to 14 residues. The CDR3 sequence is CSVEVRDGTDTQYF. As DNA, the CDR3 is TGCAGCGTTGAGGTCAGGGATGGTACAGATACGCAGTATTTT.

A remark on this clonotype: Relative to the germline gene, one junction end is altered; a read error may explain this. The chain recombines TRBV20-1 with TRBJ2-1; D is ambiguous. From germline, CDR1 is DFQATT and CDR2 SNEGSKA (reference sequence). This CDR3 comprises 12 residues. DNA of the CDR3: TGCAGTGCAGCCTGGCGCGGCCCTGAGGAGTTCTTC. Translation: CSAAWRGPEEFF.

The chain is built from TRBV20-1 and TRBJ2-7; D gene ambiguous. The V gene's germline CDR1 is DFQATT and CDR2 SNEGSKA (reference sequence). The ends were cut back, 0 bases at V and 6 bases at J, with 12 bases in the middle. There are 13 residues in the CDR3. CDR3 DNA sequence: TGCAGTGCTAGAGATCGCACCCTCGGCGAGCAGTACTTC. Translated: CSARDRTLGEQYF.

This clonotype was picked up a small number of times. The V and J genes are TRBV13 and TRBJ1-6; D might be TRBD1 (5 bases). The CDR3 has 16 residues. V was pared by 7 bases and J by 9 bases, with 22 bases between. Germline CDR1 and CDR2: PRHDT and FYEKMQ (reference sequence). This chain's CDR3 is CASTAGGWGDGSPLHF. The CDR3 DNA sequence: TGTGCCAGCACCGCCGGAGGTTGGGGCGATGGTTCACCCCTCCACTTT.

The J gene is TRBJ2-2, the V gene TRBV5-1; 11 bases line up with TRBD2. J was trimmed by 1 base and V by 6 bases; bases with no gene match: 17. The CDR3 consists of 20 residues. Per the germline V gene, CDR1 is SGHRS and CDR2 is YFSETQ. The CDR3 is CASTAGGLAGGEMNTGELFF. In nucleotides, the CDR3 is TGCGCCAGCACCGCTGGAGGGCTAGCGGGAGGCGAGATGAACACCGGGGAGCTGTTTTTT.

This clonotype was seen a few times. The chain recombines TRBV7-2 with TRBJ1-2; 8 bases agree with TRBD1. After removal of 1 base from V and 8 bases from J, the junction contained 6 bases not matched to a gene. This CDR3 is built from 14 residues. Germline values: CDR1 SGHTA, CDR2 FQGNSA. The CDR3 here is CASSLGQGAVGYTF. The CDR3 DNA reads TGTGCCAGCAGCTTAGGGCAGGGGGCTGTCGGCTACACCTTC.

This clonotype was seen repeatedly, ten times or more. The chain joins TRBV12-3 or TRBV12-4 to TRBJ2-3; 10 bases agree with TRBD2. After removal of 0 bases from V and 4 bases from J, the junction contained 10 bases not matched to a gene. The CDR3 loop spans 18 amino acids. CDR3 amino acids: CASSLALWIAGGSDTQYF. DNA of the CDR3: TGTGCCAGCAGTTTAGCGTTATGGATAGCGGGAGGTTCAGATACGCAGTATTTT.

This clonotype was counted many times. V and J are TRBV7-2 and TRBJ1-2, with 9 bases aligning to TRBD1. Germline CDR1 is SGHTA and CDR2 is FQGNSA. This CDR3 comprises 15 residues. The V segment lost 1 base and the J segment 8 bases; nucleotides outside the gene matches: 8. CDR3 nucleotide sequence: TGTGCCAGCAGCTTAGATATGGACAGGGGAAGGGGCTACACCTTC. This sequence encodes CASSLDMDRGRGYTF. The full variable domain, rest sourced from reference TRBV7-2 and TRBJ1-2, is GAGVSQSPSNKVTEKGKDVELRCDPISGHTALYWYRQSLGQGLEFLIYFQGNSAPDKSGLPSDRFSAERTGGSVSTLTIQRTQQEDSAVYLCASSLDMDRGRGYTFGSGTRLTVV.